Detailed here is one T cell receptor beta chain. The antigen remains unidentified. Clones were sequenced by immunoSEQ multiplex PCR, and TCRdb holds only the in-frame ones, with some missing. The top ten clones hold roughly 0.35% of a sample with roughly 1,500,000 clones, around 98.5% of them seen once. The data originate from a study of shared clonotypes between healthy human individuals. Study-level background: Three plates each covered CD4 naive and memory; CD8 naive two, CD8 memory one. The study, taken as a whole, reports: The diversity represented, both genetic and in exposure history, was limited by few donors.

The CDR3 runs 11 residues. The germline V gene has CDR1 DFQATT and CDR2 SNEGSKA (reference sequence). The TCR was taken from a man aged 25 to 40 in good health. The specimen was naive CD4+ T cells sorted from blood. As for subset: CD45RA+ positively selected. V and J are TRBV20-1 and TRBJ2-2; D not resolved. The CDR3: CSAPGPGELFF. CDR3 nucleotides: TGCAGCGCTCCTGGCCCTGGGGAGCTGTTTTTT.